The table lists the clone carrying this T cell receptor (beta chain) with many counts. Axillary draining lymph nodes of breast cancer patients supplied the node samples. The data derive from a study of breast tumors, draining lymph nodes, adjacent tissues. The CDR3 extends over 14 amino acids. Germline CDR1 is MNHEY and CDR2 is SMNVEV (reference sequence). V lost 9 bases, J lost 7 bases, and 19 bases lay in between. TCRdb called the multiplex PCR reads again in MiXCR, with one record for every CDR3 protein. The sample lists fewer than 150,000 distinct CDR3 sequences; over 20% were seen once. The genes are TRBV27 and TRBJ2-1; either TRBD1 or TRBD2 may supply D (5 bases each). The sequence was collected from a female donor with breast cancer. Some clones in this sample may be carry-over from other donors' samples. The specimen sequenced was axillary lymph node tissue. The CDR3 loop is CASPPGQGRNEQFF. The CDR3, as DNA: TGTGCCAGTCCGCCTGGGCAGGGACGGAATGAGCAGTTCTTC.